Below, one TCR beta chain is given with its context. The data derive from a study of T cell changes during pregnancy in multiple sclerosis. Libraries were prepared by immunoSEQ multiplex PCR; TCRdb keeps only in-frame clonotypes and omits some of them. The table includes roughly 57,000 clones, 89% detected once. The source was peripheral blood, collected in the first trimester of pregnancy. The sequence derives from a female donor with multiple sclerosis, enrolled in a pregnancy study.

Here the CDR3 reads CASSLVPGYSNQPQHF. CDR3 coding DNA: TGTGCCAGCAGCTTAGTCCCGGGATATAGCAATCAGCCCCAGCATTTT. J is TRBJ1-5 and V is TRBV7-2; the D is unclear. Germline assignment: CDR1 SGHTA and CDR2 FQGNSA. Trimming took 1 base from V and 0 from J, leaving 10 bases between them. The CDR3 runs 16 residues.